Given below is one T cell receptor beta chain in context. The antigen it binds to is not known. No base quality information exists; no much larger clone differs at one position. This sample was included in a study of regulatory and conventional T cells in RAG deficiency (dated by TCRdb to about 2017). With respect to the entire study: Hypomorphic RAG mutations in combined immunodeficiency or atypical SCID are frequently associated with autoimmunity. To compare the diversity and composition of the repertoires of Treg, conventional CD4+ and CD8+ T cells between RAG-deficient patients and healthy controls, the study applied high-throughput TCR beta sequencing. General study outcomes and caveats: For some subjects, some analyses of T-cell subsets were not performed. Sorted CD25-high CD127-low cells from Omenn syndrome patients may represent peripherally activated cells rather than bona fide Treg cells. Compared with controls, Omenn syndrome and CID/AS patients had around 96-fold fewer unique TCR beta sequences in Treg cells, whereas the reduction in the other subsets was roughly 9.8-fold. Compared with control T-cell subpopulations, the RAG-deficient patients had markedly lower Shannon entropy and higher Simpson indices. All patient T-cell subsets had shorter CDR3 lengths; Omenn syndrome patients showed >80% Treg-Tconv repertoire overlap at nucleotide and amino acid level.

Libraries were built with the immunoSEQ multiplex PCR assay. Rearranged TCR beta chain products were amplified from the genomic DNA of sorted T-cell subsets and were then sequenced. For the original study's pipeline: Shannon entropy and Simpson indices were used to measure how diverse the repertoire of productive TCR beta rearrangements was. Clonal expansion was assessed using the summed frequency of the 100 most abundant productive TCR beta clonotypes among total reads. The TRB repertoires were evaluated with a self-reactivity index based on amino acid usage at CDR3beta positions 6 and 7. Two-way ANOVA was used for repertoire analyses, while Student t or Mann-Whitney tests were used for flow cytometric analyses. TCRdb limited this immuneACCESS table to in-frame rearrangements with V and J called. A share of clones is missing; checked studies link under half to unresolved V genes, and the rest is unexplained. That table is the source of V, J and clone size, and D and trimming were worked out from the DNA. The sample yields more than 7,500 clones; around 94% were counted once. More than 1.4% of the sample belongs to the ten largest clones.

The CDR3 numbers 12 residues from cysteine through phenylalanine. The CDR3 DNA has 36 bases and is translated from base 1. V drops 4 bases and J drops 9 bases, leaving 11 bases in between. The germline V gene (reference sequence) yields MNHEY for CDR1 and SMNVEV for CDR2. Before genomic DNA was extracted, conventional CD4+ T cells were isolated from blood as CD25-low CD127-high cells. Eight patients with RAG deficiency were studied, comprising one with SCID, two with Omenn syndrome and five with combined immunodeficiency or atypical SCID. The sample taken for sequencing was CD4+ effector T cells sorted from blood. This clonotype was sampled from a human donor with RAG deficiency presenting as severe combined immunodeficiency. The chain is assembled from TRBV27 and TRBJ2-3; the D gene is perhaps TRBD2, on 5 matching bases. The nucleotide sequence reads as follows: TGTGCCAGCAGTTACGGTCGGGGAACGCAGTATTTT. Its translation reads: CASSYGRGTQYF.